This entry concerns a single T cell receptor (beta chain). Its antigen is as yet unknown. Germline values: CDR1 SGHRS, CDR2 YFSETQ. The CDR3 is made up of 15 amino acids. V lost 4 bases to trimming and J lost 4 bases; unmatched junction nucleotides: 9. The data belong to a study of T cell responses to AZD1222 COVID-19 vaccine. Findings and caveats of the study: Vaccine-related CD4 TCRs covered spike, predominating at 160-218 and 743-854. Females made up more of the donors, who were largely white British, and clonal diversity may have come out too low.

The method was immunoSEQ multiplex PCR; TCRdb's version includes in-frame clones alone and lacks a portion of them. The sample shows 250,000 to 300,000 clones, about 94% of them seen only once. Analyses pooled second doses at about 4 or about 12 weeks. The clonotype originates from an adult who received the AZD1222 COVID-19 vaccine. The sample was peripheral blood, taken 28 days after the second AZD1222 dose. J is TRBJ1-1 and V is TRBV5-1; 8 nucleotides line up with TRBD1. The CDR3 loop reads CASSMRQGKGTEAFF. The DNA of the CDR3 is TGCGCCAGCAGCATGAGACAGGGGAAGGGCACTGAAGCTTTCTTT. Complete variable domain (other parts from reference TRBV5-1 and TRBJ1-1): KAGVTQTPRYLIKTRGQQVTLSCSPISGHRSVSWYQQTPGQGLQFLFEYFSETQRNKGNFPGRFSGRQFSNSRSEMNVSTLELGDSALYLCASSMRQGKGTEAFFGQGTRLTVV.